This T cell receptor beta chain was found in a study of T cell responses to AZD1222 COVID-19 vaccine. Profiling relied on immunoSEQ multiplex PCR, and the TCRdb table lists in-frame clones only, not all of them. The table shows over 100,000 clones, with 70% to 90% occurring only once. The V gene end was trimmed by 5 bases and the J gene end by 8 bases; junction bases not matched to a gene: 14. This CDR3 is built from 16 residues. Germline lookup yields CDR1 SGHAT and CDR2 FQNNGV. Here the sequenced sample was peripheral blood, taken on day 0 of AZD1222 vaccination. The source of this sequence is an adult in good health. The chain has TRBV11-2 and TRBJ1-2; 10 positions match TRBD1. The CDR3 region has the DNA TGTGCCAGCAGCCTAGCGGGATTCGGGACAGGGGAGGGCTACACCTTC. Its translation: CASSLAGFGTGEGYTF. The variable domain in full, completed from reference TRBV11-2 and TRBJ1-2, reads EAGVAQSPRYKIIEKRQSVAFWCNPISGHATLYWYQQILGQGPKLLIQFQNNGVVDDSQLPKDRFSAERLKGVDSTLKIQPAKLEDSAVYLCASSLAGFGTGEGYTFGSGTRLTVV.